The 21 T cell receptor beta chains in this list originate from one sample, sequenced in a study of CD4 T cells in relation to SARS-CoV-2 and coronaviruses. Sequenced by immunoSEQ multiplex PCR; TCRdb stores in-frame clones only, minus some. This sample has about 26,000 clones; 73% occur once, and the top ten carry approximately 21%. Before the COVID-19 pandemic, during about 2011-2019, CD4+ T cells were taken from unexposed donors. The cells were cultured for about ten days before CD4+ T cells were isolated. No antigen is known for these receptors. The sample was CD4+ T cells from PBMCs, cultured in vitro. These receptors all come from a human donor in good health.

This chain connects TRBV5-5 to TRBJ1-4; D possibly corresponds to TRBD1 (5 bases). Between the trimmed V and J ends, which lost 0 bases and 13 bases, there was a span of 16 bases. Germline values: CDR1 SGHKS, CDR2 YYEKEE (reference sequence). This CDR3 has 14 amino acids. CDR3 sequence: CASSLDGGPGGLFF. CDR3 in DNA: TGTGCCAGCAGCTTGGACGGGGGACCGGGGGGACTGTTTTTT.

The chain is built from TRBV6-6 and TRBJ1-5, with D possibly matching TRBD1 (5 bases). V was cut by 6 bases and J by 0 bases, with 15 bases left in between. The CDR3 extends over 16 amino acids. Germline V gene data show CDR1 as MNHNY and CDR2 as SVGAGI (reference sequence). Here the CDR3 DNA reads TGTGCCAGCAGCTCTTCTGGACATATTAGCAATCAGCCCCAGCATTTT. This codes for CASSSSGHISNQPQHF.

This clone appeared a few times. This rearrangement joins TRBV5-6 to TRBJ1-6; D is ambiguous. V gave up 2 bases and J gave up 7 bases, with 13 bases separating them. This CDR3 is built from 15 residues. Germline V gene lookup returns CDR1 SGHDT and CDR2 YYEEEE. The CDR3 region has the DNA TGTGCCAGCAGCTTTACGCACGGGGAAAATTCACCCCTCCACTTT. This encodes CASSFTHGENSPLHF.

The chain combines TRBV6-5 with TRBJ2-3; D ambiguous. The CDR3 runs 15 residues. Trimming removed 6 bases from V and 0 bases from J, with 13 bases in between. Germline loops: CDR1 MNHEY, CDR2 SVGAGI. The CDR3 is CASSYRNPSTDTQYF. As DNA, the CDR3 is TGTGCCAGCAGCTATAGGAACCCTAGCACAGATACGCAGTATTTT.

The chain links TRBV9 to TRBJ2-3, with TRBD2 identical over 8 bases. Germline V gene data show CDR1 as SGDLS and CDR2 as YYNGEE. The CDR3 is 13 residues long. The V segment lost 5 bases and the J segment 14 bases; nucleotides outside the gene matches: 13. The CDR3 region is CASSDLTGTSMYF. DNA of the CDR3: TGTGCCAGCAGTGACCTGACCGGGACTAGTATGTATTTT.

The rearrangement links TRBV18 to TRBJ2-3, with D unresolved. Trimming took 0 bases from V and 1 from J, leaving 8 bases between them. The germline V gene encodes CDR1 KGHSH and CDR2 LQKENI. CDR3 size: 15 residues. The CDR3: CASSPPRSGTDTQYF. CDR3 coding DNA: TGTGCCAGCTCACCACCTCGCTCCGGCACAGATACGCAGTATTTT.

The CDR3 region has the DNA TGTGCCAGCAGTTACGACCATGGAACTACAGATACGCAGTATTTT. Its protein is CASSYDHGTTDTQYF. J is TRBJ2-3 and V is TRBV6-2 or TRBV6-3; D is undetermined. Germline V gives CDR1 MNHEY, CDR2 SVGEGT. CDR3 length: 15 amino acids. V was pared by 2 bases and J by 3 bases, with 12 bases between.

In DNA form, the CDR3 reads TGTGCCAGCAGCCAGGGACAGGCGAACACTGAAGCTTTCTTT. As protein: CASSQGQANTEAFF. The chain couples TRBV3-1 (or the pseudogene TRBV3-2) to TRBJ1-1; TRBD1 agrees at 8 bases. From germline, CDR1 is LGHDT and CDR2 YNNKEL (reference sequence). The CDR3 totals 14 residues. The V and J ends lost 3 bases and 1 base, in that order; junction bases with no gene match: 1.

This chain links TRBV19 with TRBJ2-7, with D perhaps TRBD1 or TRBD2 (5 bases each). This CDR3 is built from 14 residues. V lost 3 bases and J lost 2, with 11 bases in between. From germline, CDR1 is LNHDA and CDR2 SQIVND (reference sequence). CDR3: CASSIRDPPYEQYF. CDR3 DNA sequence: TGTGCCAGTAGTATTAGGGACCCACCCTACGAGCAGTACTTC.

This CDR3 is CASSLTGAINTEAFF. In DNA form, the CDR3 reads TGCGCCAGCAGCTTAACCGGGGCTATAAACACTGAAGCTTTCTTT. This chain joins TRBV5-1 and TRBJ1-1, with a tentative D call TRBD1 (5 bases). The CDR3 runs to 15 residues. CDR1 SGHRS and CDR2 YFSETQ come from the germline V gene. V was pared by 2 bases and J by 2 bases, with 13 bases between.

The chain uses TRBV30 and TRBJ2-1, with 9 bases that match TRBD2. The V and J ends lost 3 bases and 5 bases, in that order; junction bases with no gene match: 5. Germline lookup yields CDR1 GTSNPN and CDR2 SVGIG (reference sequence). The CDR3 length is 14 residues. The CDR3 protein is CAWSWGLADNEQFF. The DNA of the CDR3 is TGTGCCTGGAGCTGGGGACTAGCCGACAATGAGCAGTTCTTC.

The rearrangement uses TRBV5-1 and TRBJ2-2; 7 bases are shared with TRBD1. The CDR3 spans 14 residues. V lost 4 bases and J lost 3; bases outside the gene matches: 3. CDR1 SGHRS and CDR2 YFSETQ come from the germline V gene. The CDR3: CASSPTGDTGELFF. CDR3 nucleotide sequence: TGCGCCAGCAGCCCAACAGGGGACACCGGGGAGCTGTTTTTT. Using reference TRBV5-1 and TRBJ2-2 for the parts outside the CDR3, the full variable domain is KAGVTQTPRYLIKTRGQQVTLSCSPISGHRSVSWYQQTPGQGLQFLFEYFSETQRNKGNFPGRFSGRQFSNSRSEMNVSTLELGDSALYLCASSPTGDTGELFFGEGSRLTVL.

Comment on this clone: One end of the junction fails to match germline, which may point to a read error. This sequence joins TRBV7-7 and TRBJ2-1; TRBD2 matches 7 bases. From germline, CDR1 is SSHAT and CDR2 FNYEAQ (reference sequence). The CDR3 extends over 16 amino acids. CDR3 DNA sequence: TGTGCTAGCAGCTTAGCTGCGGGAGCCACCTACAATGAGCAGTTCTTC. The encoded protein is CASSLAAGATYNEQFF.

The V and J genes are TRBV11-1 and TRBJ1-1; D uncertain. V lost 6 bases and J lost 0, with 11 bases in between. This CDR3 region has 14 residues. CDR1 is SGHAT, CDR2 FQDESV, per germline (reference sequence). The CDR3 DNA is TGTGCCAGCAGTGTCACACTCATGAACACTGAAGCTTTCTTT. It codes for CASSVTLMNTEAFF.

The chain carries TRBV5-1 and TRBJ2-7; 9 bases match TRBD1. The V gene's germline CDR1 is SGHRS and CDR2 YFSETQ. This CDR3 has 15 residues. V was pared by 0 bases and J by 2 bases, with 3 bases of the junction left unmatched. Here the CDR3 reads CASSLGGQGTYEQYF. The CDR3 DNA follows: TGCGCCAGCAGCTTGGGTGGACAGGGGACCTACGAGCAGTACTTC.

This clone was counted between two and nine times. The chain employs TRBV7-9 and TRBJ1-1; TRBD1 agrees at 9 bases. The V segment lost 2 bases and the J segment 3 bases; nucleotides outside the gene matches: 4. Per the germline V gene, CDR1 is SEHNR and CDR2 is FQNEAQ (reference sequence). This CDR3 comprises 15 residues. CDR3: CASSLYGDRDTEAFF. The CDR3 DNA reads as TGTGCCAGCAGCTTATACGGGGACAGGGACACTGAAGCTTTCTTT.

On this clone itself: One end of the junction does not line up with germline, which may come from a read error. This rearrangement joins TRBV18 to TRBJ1-1; 7 bases are shared with TRBD1. The CDR3 is made up of 15 amino acids. Per germline, CDR1 KGHSH and CDR2 LQKENI. CDR3 in amino acids: CASAPRQGLNTEAFF. The CDR3 region has the DNA TGTGCCAGCGCACCTAGACAGGGCTTGAACACTGAAGCTTTCTTT.

This sequence joins TRBV24-1 and TRBJ2-3; TRBD2 agrees at 7 bases. Germline trimming cut 9 bases from V and 3 bases from J; bases unmatched to any gene: 5. The CDR3 is 13 amino acids. Per the germline V gene, CDR1 is KGHDR and CDR2 is SFDVKD. CDR3 sequence: CATGSGGTDTQYF. As DNA, the CDR3 is TGTGCCACCGGTTCCGGGGGGACAGATACGCAGTATTTT.

The chain combines TRBV5-1 with TRBJ2-4; perhaps TRBD2 as D (6 bases). Germline CDR1 SGHRS, CDR2 YFSETQ. Trimming left V 0 bases short and J 6 bases short, with 13 bases between. This CDR3 region has 15 residues. CDR3 DNA sequence: TGCGCCAGCAGCTTGGTGGAGGGTGGGGGAAACATTCAGTACTTC. It yields the protein CASSLVEGGGNIQYF.

The chain has TRBV11-2 and TRBJ1-2, with D possibly being TRBD1 (6 bases). This CDR3 has 13 amino acids. Per germline, CDR1 SGHAT and CDR2 FQNNGV. Trimming pared 1 base from V and 3 bases from J, leaving 6 bases between. The CDR3 spells CASSLGTDYGYTF. CDR3 nucleotide sequence: TGTGCCAGCAGCTTAGGGACAGACTATGGCTACACCTTC. Full variable domain (rest looked up from reference TRBV11-2 and TRBJ1-2): EAGVAQSPRYKIIEKRQSVAFWCNPISGHATLYWYQQILGQGPKLLIQFQNNGVVDDSQLPKDRFSAERLKGVDSTLKIQPAKLEDSAVYLCASSLGTDYGYTFGSGTRLTVV.

CDR3 sequence reads: CASSDEGPTYEQYF. CDR3 nucleotides: TGTGCCAGCAGTGACGAGGGGCCAACCTACGAGCAGTACTTC. This chain links TRBV6-1 with TRBJ2-7; perhaps D is TRBD1 or TRBD2 (5 bases each). V gave up 3 bases and J gave up 2 bases, with 11 bases separating them. The CDR3 spans 14 residues. Germline V CDR1 and CDR2: MNHNS, SASEGT.